These 5 T cell receptor beta chains were sequenced from one sample in a study of identical twins. TCRdb processed the 5' RACE reads anew with MiXCR; each CDR3 protein has one entry. The table has about 690,000 distinct CDR3 sequences, 6.1% seen once. What was sequenced was naive T cells sorted from blood. The receptor source for this set is a man aged 18 to 29 in good health.

This clonotype was counted ten times or more. The chain is built from TRBV12-3 or TRBV12-4 and TRBJ1-6; the D is unclear. Trimming left V 3 bases short and J 9 bases short, with 6 bases between. The CDR3 loop spans 12 amino acids. This CDR3 reads CASSFLGSPLHF. The CDR3 bases are TGTGCCAGCAGTTTCTTGGGTTCACCCCTCCACTTT.

This clonotype was found many times. This chain uses TRBV20-1 with TRBJ2-2, with TRBD1 as a possible D gene (7 bases). The CDR3 is made up of 16 amino acids. The V gene lost 6 bases and the J gene lost 1 base, with 18 bases spanning the gap. Per germline, CDR1 DFQATT and CDR2 SNEGSKA (reference sequence). CDR3 in DNA: TGCAGTGCAAGTAGACAGGGAGGTTGGAACACCGGGGAGCTGTTTTTT. Protein: CSASRQGGWNTGELFF.

This clonotype has a handful of counts. The chain is built from TRBV6-1 and TRBJ2-7; D is undetermined. Germline CDR1 and CDR2: MNHNS and SASEGT. Trimming shortened V by 1 base and J by 7 bases, and 8 bases separated the two germline ends. This CDR3 contains 12 residues. The CDR3: CASSEVRGEQYF. As DNA, the CDR3 is TGTGCCAGCAGTGAAGTCCGAGGAGAGCAGTACTTC.

There are many counts of this clonotype. This rearrangement joins TRBV20-1 to TRBJ2-3; TRBD1 aligns across 9 bases. Germline values: CDR1 DFQATT, CDR2 SNEGSKA (reference sequence). V trimming: 3 bases; J trimming: 2 bases; junction bases outside the gene matches: 6. This CDR3 region has 15 residues. DNA for the CDR3: TGCAGTGCTAGGCCGGGACAGGGTCACACAGATACGCAGTATTTT. It is translated as CSARPGQGHTDTQYF.

This clonotype has at least ten counts. V and J are TRBV29-1 and TRBJ1-2; no definite D call. Per the germline V gene, CDR1 is SQVTM and CDR2 is ANQGSEA. The CDR3 is 8 residues long. Trimming shortened V by 4 bases and J by 7 bases, and 1 base separated the two germline ends. CDR3 bases: TGCAGCGTTGGTGGCTACACCTTC. This translates into CSVGGYTF.